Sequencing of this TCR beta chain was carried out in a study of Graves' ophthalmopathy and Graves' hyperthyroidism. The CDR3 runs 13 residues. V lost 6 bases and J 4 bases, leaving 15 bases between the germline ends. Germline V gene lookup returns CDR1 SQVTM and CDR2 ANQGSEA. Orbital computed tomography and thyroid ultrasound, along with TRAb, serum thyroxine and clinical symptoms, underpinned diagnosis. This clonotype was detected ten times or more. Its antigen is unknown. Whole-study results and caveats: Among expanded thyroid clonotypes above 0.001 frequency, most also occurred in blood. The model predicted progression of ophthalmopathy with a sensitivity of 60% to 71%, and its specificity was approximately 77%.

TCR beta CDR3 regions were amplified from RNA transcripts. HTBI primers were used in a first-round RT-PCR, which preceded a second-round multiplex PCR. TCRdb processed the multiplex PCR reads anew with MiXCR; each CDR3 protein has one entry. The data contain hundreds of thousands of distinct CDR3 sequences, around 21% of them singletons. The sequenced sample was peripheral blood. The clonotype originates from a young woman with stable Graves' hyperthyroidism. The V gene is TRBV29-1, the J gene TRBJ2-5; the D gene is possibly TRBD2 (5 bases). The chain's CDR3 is CSVDSGEGETQYF. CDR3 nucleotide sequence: TGCAGCGTGGACTCCGGAGAGGGAGAGACCCAGTACTTC.